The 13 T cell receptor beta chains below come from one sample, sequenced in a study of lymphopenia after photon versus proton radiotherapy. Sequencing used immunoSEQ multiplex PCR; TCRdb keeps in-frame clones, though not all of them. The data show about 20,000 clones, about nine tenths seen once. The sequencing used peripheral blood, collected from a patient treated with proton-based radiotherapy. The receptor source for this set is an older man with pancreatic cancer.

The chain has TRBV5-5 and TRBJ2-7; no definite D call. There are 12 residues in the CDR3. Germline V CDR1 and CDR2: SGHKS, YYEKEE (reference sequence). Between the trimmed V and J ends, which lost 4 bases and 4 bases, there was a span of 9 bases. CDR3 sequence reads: CASSPTTYEQYF. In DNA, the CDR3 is TGTGCCAGCAGCCCGACGACATACGAGCAGTACTTC.

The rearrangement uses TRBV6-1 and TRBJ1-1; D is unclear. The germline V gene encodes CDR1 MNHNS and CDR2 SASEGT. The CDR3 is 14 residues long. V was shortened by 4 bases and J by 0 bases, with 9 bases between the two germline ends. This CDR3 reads CASSAPPMNTEAFF. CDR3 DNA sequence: TGTGCCAGCAGTGCACCGCCAATGAACACTGAAGCTTTCTTT.

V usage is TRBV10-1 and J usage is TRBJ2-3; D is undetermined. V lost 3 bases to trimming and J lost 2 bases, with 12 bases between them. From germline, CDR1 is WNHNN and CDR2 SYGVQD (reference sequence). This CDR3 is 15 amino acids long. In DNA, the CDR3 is TGCGCCAGCAGTGACGGTATAGGAATCACAGATACGCAGTATTTT. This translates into CASSDGIGITDTQYF.

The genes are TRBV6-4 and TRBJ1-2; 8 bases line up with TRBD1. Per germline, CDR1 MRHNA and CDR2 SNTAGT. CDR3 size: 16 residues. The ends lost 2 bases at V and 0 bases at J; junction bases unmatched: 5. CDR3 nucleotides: TGTGCCAGCAGTGACCCGACAGGGGTCACTAACTATGGCTACACCTTC. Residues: CASSDPTGVTNYGYTF.

The CDR3 DNA reads as TGTGCCTGGAGTGAACAGGGGTTCTCCTACGAGCAGTACTTC. Its translation is CAWSEQGFSYEQYF. The chain uses TRBV30 and TRBJ2-7, with 7 bases matching TRBD1. The CDR3 loop spans 14 amino acids. Germline CDR1 reads GTSNPN; CDR2 reads SVGIG (reference sequence). V lost 1 base and J lost 0; bases outside the gene matches: 3. Based on the CDR3 plus reference TRBV30 and TRBJ2-7, the full variable domain is SQTIHQWPATLVQPVGSPLSLECTVEGTSNPNLYWYRQAAGRGLQLLFYSVGIGQISSEVPQNLSASRPQDRQFILSSKKLLLSDSGFYLCAWSEQGFSYEQYFGPGTRLTVT.

The CDR3 DNA is TGTGCCAGTACCCACGACAGGGGCTATGGCTACACCTTC. Translated, it gives CASTHDRGYGYTF. The chain recombines TRBV19 with TRBJ1-2; TRBD1 matches 8 bases. This CDR3 spans 13 amino acids. The ends lost 7 bases at V and 4 bases at J; junction bases unmatched: 5. Germline CDR1 and CDR2: LNHDA and SQIVND (reference sequence).

In DNA form, the CDR3 reads TGTGCCAGCAGTGTAACCAACTTGAACACTGAAGCTTTCTTT. This codes for CASSVTNLNTEAFF. The gene calls are TRBV6-1 and TRBJ1-1, with no clear D. Looked up from germline, CDR1 is MNHNS and CDR2 is SASEGT. The CDR3 has 14 residues. V shed 4 bases and J shed 0 bases, with 9 bases lying between them.

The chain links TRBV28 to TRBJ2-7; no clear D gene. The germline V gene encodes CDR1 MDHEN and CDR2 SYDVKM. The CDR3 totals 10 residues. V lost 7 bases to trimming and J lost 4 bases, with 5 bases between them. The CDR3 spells CASTGYEQYF. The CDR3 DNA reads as TGTGCCAGCACCGGGTACGAGCAGTACTTC.

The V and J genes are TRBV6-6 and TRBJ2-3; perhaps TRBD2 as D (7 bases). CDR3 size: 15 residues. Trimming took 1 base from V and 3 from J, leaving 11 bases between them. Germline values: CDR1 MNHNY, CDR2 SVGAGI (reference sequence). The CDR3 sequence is CASSYWGGRTDTQYF. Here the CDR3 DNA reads TGTGCCAGCAGTTACTGGGGGGGCCGTACAGATACGCAGTATTTT.

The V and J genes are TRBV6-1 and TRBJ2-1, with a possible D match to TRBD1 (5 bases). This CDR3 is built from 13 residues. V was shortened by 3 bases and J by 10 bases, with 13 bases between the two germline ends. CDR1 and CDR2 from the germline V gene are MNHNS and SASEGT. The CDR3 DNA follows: TGTGCCAGCAGTGAGATAAGGGGTGGGGAGCAGTTCTTC. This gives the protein CASSEIRGGEQFF.

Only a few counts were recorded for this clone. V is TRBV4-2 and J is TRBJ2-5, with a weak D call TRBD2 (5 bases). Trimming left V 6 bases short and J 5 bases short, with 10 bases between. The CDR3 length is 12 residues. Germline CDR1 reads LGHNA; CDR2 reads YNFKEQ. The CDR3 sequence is CASSPDWETQYF. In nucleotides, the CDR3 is TGTGCCAGCAGTCCGGACTGGGAGACCCAGTACTTC.

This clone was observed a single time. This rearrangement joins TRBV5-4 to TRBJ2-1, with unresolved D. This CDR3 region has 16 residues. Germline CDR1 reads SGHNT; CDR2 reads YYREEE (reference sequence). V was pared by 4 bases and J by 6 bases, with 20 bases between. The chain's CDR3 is CASSIDLALPTNEQFF. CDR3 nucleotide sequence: TGTGCCAGCAGCATAGACTTAGCCCTCCCTACCAATGAGCAGTTCTTC.

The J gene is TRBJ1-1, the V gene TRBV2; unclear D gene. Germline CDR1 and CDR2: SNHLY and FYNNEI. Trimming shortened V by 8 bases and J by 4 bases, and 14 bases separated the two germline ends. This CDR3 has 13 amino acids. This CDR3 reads CASGLRSGTEAFF. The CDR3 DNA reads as TGTGCCAGCGGCCTCAGGAGTGGCACTGAAGCTTTCTTT.